This T cell receptor beta chain was sequenced in a study of T cells in localized non-small cell lung cancer. Overall study findings and caveats: Longer overall survival was associated with a higher density of T cells in the blood. Compared with tumor, uninvolved adjacent lung displayed greater T cell clonality, ranking highest overall.

Comments on this clone: Its antigen remains unknown.

V lost 2 bases and J lost 4, with 20 bases in between. CDR3 length: 18 amino acids. CDR1 and CDR2 (germline): MDHEN, SYDVKM. The table came from immunoSEQ multiplex PCR; TCRdb's copy has only in-frame clones and leaves some out. This table holds 30,000 to 50,000 clones, roughly 80% found once. The V and J genes are TRBV28 and TRBJ2-2, with D perhaps matching TRBD1 (7 bases). The receptor was isolated from a woman aged 35 to 70 with stage II squamous cell lung carcinoma. The sequences come from PBMCs, collected before any cancer treatment. DNA of the CDR3: TGTGCCAGCAGTTTACCAATTTCTAGACAGGGAGGCACCGGGGAGCTGTTTTTT. The encoded protein is CASSLPISRQGGTGELFF.